Following are 20 T cell receptor beta chains from one sample sequenced in a study of T-cell memory formation after mild COVID-19. TCRdb processed the 5' RACE reads anew with MiXCR; each CDR3 protein has one entry. The table lists hundreds of thousands of distinct CDR3 sequences, about 15% of them singletons, with 20% to 25% in the top ten. Sequencing was carried out using PBMCs or a T cell subset sorted from them (not recorded which). These receptors were obtained from a man aged 18 to 35 who had mild COVID-19 (a few samples of this study predate the infection). Cell type and time point are not known.

This clonotype came up many times. This rearrangement joins TRBV6-5 to TRBJ1-3; TRBD1 is a possible D gene (6 bases). Trimming removed 7 bases from V and 7 bases from J, with 17 bases in between. From germline, CDR1 is MNHEY and CDR2 SVGAGI. This CDR3 spans 14 amino acids. CDR3 bases: TGTGCCAGCAAAGACCCGGGACAAGGGAACACCATATATTTT. Amino acid sequence: CASKDPGQGNTIYF.

The chain joins TRBV7-2 to TRBJ1-2, with D maybe TRBD1 (6 bases). The germline V gene encodes CDR1 SGHTA and CDR2 FQGNSA. With 6 bases removed from V and 7 bases from J, the gap between germline ends came to 18 bases. The CDR3 sequence is 14 residues long. This CDR3 is CASSQTAGVVGYTF. CDR3 sequence (DNA): TGTGCCAGCAGTCAGACCGCAGGGGTGGTTGGCTACACCTTC.

The rearrangement links TRBV18 to TRBJ2-7; D uncertain. Germline V gene sequence: CDR1 KGHSH, CDR2 LQKENI. The CDR3 consists of 13 residues. V dropped 3 bases and J dropped 3 bases, with 9 bases sitting between them. The DNA of the CDR3 is TGTGCCAGCTCACCGCAGGACGGCTACGAGCAGTACGTC. Translation: CASSPQDGYEQYV.

The V gene is TRBV6-5, the J gene TRBJ2-2; the D call may be TRBD1 or TRBD2 (6 bases each). Germline values: CDR1 MNHEY, CDR2 SVGAGI. CDR3 length: 15 amino acids. Deletions cut 1 base from V and 5 bases from J, with 11 bases between. In DNA form, the CDR3 reads TGTGCCAGCAGTTACTGGGGGGCTGTGACCGGGGAGCTGTTTTTT. It specifies CASSYWGAVTGELFF.

Notes on this clonotype: One end of the junction fails to match germline, which may point to a read error. The rearrangement joins TRBV7-7 to TRBJ2-2; no firm D call. The V gene's germline CDR1 is SSHAT and CDR2 FNYEAQ (reference sequence). The CDR3 sequence is 13 residues long. The CDR3 DNA reads as TGTGCTAGCAGCTCAGACGGTACCGGGGAGCTGTTTTTT. Its translation: CASSSDGTGELFF. Combining the CDR3 with reference TRBV7-7 and TRBJ2-2 gives the whole variable domain GAGVSQSPRYKVTKRGQDVTLRCDPISSHATLYWYQQALGQGPEFLTYFNYEAQPDKSGLPSDRFSAERPEGSISTLTIQRTEQRDSAMYRCASSSDGTGELFFGEGSRLTVL.

Note on this clonotype: The junction does not match germline at one end; this may be a read error. The V gene is TRBV4-3, the J gene TRBJ2-1, with D possibly being TRBD1 (5 bases). Germline V gives CDR1 LGHNA, CDR2 YSLEER. The CDR3 contains 16 residues. The DNA for the CDR3 is TGTGCCAGCAGCCAAGAGACTGCTATGGGGCGCAATGAGCAGTTCTTC. This encodes CASSQETAMGRNEQFF.

The table lists this clonotype with many counts. The chain has TRBV4-1 and TRBJ2-1, with 13 bases aligning to TRBD2. Trimming took 0 bases from V and 10 from J; bases not matched to a gene: 6. The CDR3 contains 16 residues. CDR1 and CDR2 (germline): MGHRA, YSYEKL. The CDR3 DNA sequence: TGCGCCAGCAGCCAAGATGGAACTAGCGGGGGGGAGGAGCAGTTCTTC. Its protein product is CASSQDGTSGGEEQFF.

This clonotype was seen a handful of times. The CDR3 spells CASSPREGRGYEQYF. CDR3 DNA sequence: TGTGCCAGCAGCCCCCGTGAAGGGAGAGGCTACGAGCAGTACTTC. The genes are TRBV7-9 and TRBJ2-7; D possibly corresponds to TRBD2 (5 bases). The germline V gene encodes CDR1 SEHNR and CDR2 FQNEAQ (reference sequence). The CDR3 sequence is 15 residues long. Trimming shortened V by 5 bases and J by 3 bases, and 17 bases separated the two germline ends.

The chain joins TRBV6-6 to TRBJ1-4, with no clear D. CDR1 MNHNY and CDR2 SVGAGI come from the germline V gene (reference sequence). The CDR3 has 14 residues. V lost 7 bases, J lost 5 bases, and 14 bases lay in between. Written as DNA, the CDR3 is TGTGCCAGCACCCCCCGGCAGGAGAATGAAAAACTGTTTTTT. Translating gives CASTPRQENEKLFF.

The chain couples TRBV18 to TRBJ1-2, with D hard to call. Between the trimmed V and J ends, which lost 1 base and 0 bases, there was a span of 9 bases. CDR3 length: 15 residues. Germline CDR1 reads KGHSH; CDR2 reads LQKENI. CDR3 DNA: TGTGCCAGCTCACCACAAACTAACTCTAACTATGGCTACACCTTC. This translates into CASSPQTNSNYGYTF. Full variable domain (rest looked up from reference TRBV18 and TRBJ1-2): NAGVMQNPRHLVRRRGQEARLRCSPMKGHSHVYWYRQLPEEGLKFMVYLQKENIIDESGMPKERFSAEFPKEGPSILRIQQVVRGDSAAYFCASSPQTNSNYGYTFGSGTRLTVV.

This clonotype was picked up many times. V gene TRBV7-3 combines with J gene TRBJ2-1; TRBD2 aligns across 8 bases. Trimming at V came to 5 bases and at J to 4 bases, leaving 16 bases not matched to a gene. CDR1 is SGHTA, CDR2 FQGTGA, per germline. The CDR3 contains 18 residues. The CDR3 DNA reads as TGTGCCAGCAGCCCCCACCGGGAGGGGGAATGGACTTACAATGAGCAGTTCTTC. Translating gives CASSPHREGEWTYNEQFF.

This clonotype was counted between two and nine times. The J gene is TRBJ1-1, the V gene TRBV6-6, with D unresolved. CDR3 length: 14 amino acids. In germline, CDR1 is MNHNY, CDR2 SVGAGI (reference sequence). The V end lost 2 bases, the J end lost 1 base, and 8 bases lay between the germline ends. The CDR3 region has the DNA TGTGCCAGCAGTTACCAGCAAACGAACACTGAAGCTTTCTTT. Amino acid sequence: CASSYQQTNTEAFF.

J is TRBJ2-3 and V is TRBV20-1, with D tentatively TRBD2 (5 bases). Trimming stripped 1 base from V and 0 bases from J, with 8 bases between. CDR1 and CDR2 (germline): DFQATT, SNEGSKA (reference sequence). The CDR3 is 14 amino acids. The CDR3 protein is CSARGTSSTDTQYF. CDR3 sequence (DNA): TGCAGTGCTAGAGGGACTTCTAGCACAGATACGCAGTATTTT.

The chain has TRBV20-1 and TRBJ2-1; a possible D gene is TRBD1 (5 bases). V lost 3 bases and J 5 bases, leaving 14 bases between the germline ends. This CDR3 comprises 14 residues. The germline V gene has CDR1 DFQATT and CDR2 SNEGSKA (reference sequence). CDR3: CSARMMGLNNEQFF. The CDR3 DNA sequence: TGCAGTGCTAGGATGATGGGGCTAAACAATGAGCAGTTCTTC.

This clonotype was seen more than once but under ten times. V is TRBV24-1 and J is TRBJ1-2, with TRBD1 as a possible D gene (6 bases). Germline CDR1 is KGHDR and CDR2 is SFDVKD. V gave up 4 bases and J gave up 4 bases, with 12 bases separating them. CDR3 length equals 14 residues. DNA of the CDR3: TGTGCCACCAGTGACGGACAGTTCTCCTATGGCTACACCTTC. Translating it yields CATSDGQFSYGYTF.

This clonotype turned up a few times. The chain carries TRBV29-1 and TRBJ2-3, with 10 bases aligning to TRBD2. Looked up from germline, CDR1 is SQVTM and CDR2 is ANQGSEA. The junction had 7 bases not matched to a gene; V was cut back by 7 bases and J by 0 bases. The CDR3 length is 15 residues. The CDR3 loop is CSAAGGRSSTDTQYF. As DNA, the CDR3 is TGCAGCGCAGCGGGAGGGCGATCTAGCACAGATACGCAGTATTTT.

This clonotype was observed a handful of times. This rearrangement joins TRBV20-1 to TRBJ2-5; tentatively, D is TRBD2 (7 bases). The V end lost 6 bases, the J end lost 5 bases, and 16 bases lay between the germline ends. Germline V gives CDR1 DFQATT, CDR2 SNEGSKA (reference sequence). This CDR3 contains 13 residues. The CDR3 DNA sequence: TGCAGTGCCACGTTGGGGGGGGCCGAGACCCAGTACTTC. Amino acids: CSATLGGAETQYF.

This clonotype was counted many times. The chain links TRBV3-1 to TRBJ2-6; TRBD1 is a possible D gene (6 bases). The CDR3 totals 17 residues. The V end was cut by 4 bases, the J end by 4 bases, with 17 bases between. The germline V gene has CDR1 LGHDT and CDR2 YNNKEL (reference sequence). The CDR3 reads CASSPTSTGDGANVLTF. CDR3 in DNA: TGTGCCAGCAGCCCTACATCGACAGGCGACGGGGCCAACGTCCTGACTTTC.

Many counts were recorded for this clonotype. The rearrangement uses TRBV7-6 and TRBJ2-2; unclear D gene. Germline CDR1 is SGHVS and CDR2 is FNYEAQ. Trimming cost V 3 bases and J 0 bases, with 14 bases left between them. CDR3 length equals 17 residues. This CDR3 is CASSLYASTANTGELFF. The CDR3 nucleotides read TGTGCCAGCAGCTTGTACGCCAGCACGGCGAACACCGGGGAGCTGTTTTTT.

In this sample, this clonotype turned up a few times. J is TRBJ1-2 and V is TRBV7-9; no firm D call. The CDR3 has 14 amino acids. Germline V gene sequence: CDR1 SEHNR, CDR2 FQNEAQ (reference sequence). Trimming cost V 1 base and J 7 bases, with 13 bases left between them. The CDR3 is CASSLGVPSGGYTF. The DNA for the CDR3 is TGTGCCAGCAGCTTAGGGGTCCCTAGCGGTGGCTACACCTTC.